This T cell receptor beta chain was sequenced in a study of B cell selection in AIRE deficiency. Study outcomes and limitations: Shared Treg sequences had shorter CDR3s, biased toward rearrangements with few non-templated insertions. Patient Tconv cells held around a third of Treg sequences shared by healthy donors. Only about 9.3% of some 3,300 shared Treg sequences were patient-specific; roughly 30% healthy-specific. Patient Tconv and Treg cells showed healthy-like TCRBV usage, CDR3 length, diversity.

Assay used: immunoSEQ multiplex PCR; TCRdb lists only in-frame clones, some missing. Of about 26,000 clones in the sample, around 92% were seen once. The regulatory T cell sort gate was CD4+CD25hiCD127low/negative. The V and J ends lost 4 bases and 2 bases respectively, with 5 bases between them. The CDR3 runs 12 residues. From germline, CDR1 is KGHSH and CDR2 LQKENI. Worth noting for this clone: Its antigen is not identified.

The V gene is TRBV18, the J gene TRBJ2-5; the D is unclear. This TCR derives from a human donor in good health. The specimen sequenced was CD4+CD25+ Tregs sorted from PBMCs. CDR3 coding DNA: TGTGCCAGCTCACGTCTACAAGAGACCCAGTACTTC. Its protein product is CASSRLQETQYF.